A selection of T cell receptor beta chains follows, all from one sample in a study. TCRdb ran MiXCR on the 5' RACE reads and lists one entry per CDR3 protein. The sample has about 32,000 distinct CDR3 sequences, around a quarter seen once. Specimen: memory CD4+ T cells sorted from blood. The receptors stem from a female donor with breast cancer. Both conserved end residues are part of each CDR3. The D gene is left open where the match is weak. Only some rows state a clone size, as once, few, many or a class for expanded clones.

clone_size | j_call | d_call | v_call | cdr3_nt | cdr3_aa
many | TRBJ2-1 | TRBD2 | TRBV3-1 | TGTGCCAGCAGCGAAGCGGGAGGGCCCAATGAGCAGTTCTTC | CASSEAGGPNEQFF
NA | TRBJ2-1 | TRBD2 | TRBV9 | TGTGCCAGCAGCGTAGGTCTAGCGGCTGACAATGGGCAGTTCTTC | CASSVGLAADNGQFF
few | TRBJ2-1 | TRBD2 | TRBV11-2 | TGTGCCAGCAGCTTAGGACGCGGGGGGCCTTACAATGAGCAGTTCTTC | CASSLGRGGPYNEQFF
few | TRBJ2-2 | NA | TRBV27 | TGTGCCAGCATCAACACGAACACCGGGGAGCTGTTTTTT | CASINTNTGELFF
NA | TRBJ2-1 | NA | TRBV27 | TGTGCCAGCAGCTTGGGGGGGCCCTCGGGGGATGAGCAGTTCTTC | CASSLGGPSGDEQFF
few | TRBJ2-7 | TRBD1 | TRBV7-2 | TGTGCCAGCAGCCCCCGGACAGGGGGTTACGAGCAGTACTTC | CASSPRTGGYEQYF
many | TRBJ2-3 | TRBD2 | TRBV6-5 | TGTGCCAGCAGTTACTTAGCGGGGGGTAGCACAGATACGCAGTATTTT | CASSYLAGGSTDTQYF
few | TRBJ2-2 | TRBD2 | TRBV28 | TGTGCCAGCAGCCTCCCGGGACTAGAGAACACCGGGGAGCTGTTTTTT | CASSLPGLENTGELFF
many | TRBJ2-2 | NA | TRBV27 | TGTGCCAGCAGTTTATTGGCCGGGGAGCTGTTTTTT | CASSLLAGELFF
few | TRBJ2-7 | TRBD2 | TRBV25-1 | TGTGCCAGCAGCAAATTAGCGGGTGGGATGAACGAGCAGTACTTC | CASSKLAGGMNEQYF
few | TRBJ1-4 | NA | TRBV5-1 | TGCGCCAGCAGCTTGGGCGGGTTGGCTGAAAAACTGTTTTTT | CASSLGGLAEKLFF
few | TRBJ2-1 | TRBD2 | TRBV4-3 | TGCGCCAGCAGCCAAGAGTTAGGACTAGCGGGAGCTTATGAGCAGTTCTTC | CASSQELGLAGAYEQFF
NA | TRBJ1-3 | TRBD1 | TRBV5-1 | TGCGCCAGCAGCCCCCGCCCGGGACAGGGCCTTTCTGGCTCTGGAAACACCATATATTTT | CASSPRPGQGLSGSGNTIYF
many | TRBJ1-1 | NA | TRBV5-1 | TGCGCCAGCAGTTTCAGGGGTAGTACTGAAGCTTTCTTT | CASSFRGSTEAFF
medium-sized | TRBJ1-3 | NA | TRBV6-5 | TGTGCCAGCAGCCCGGACAGCTCTGGAAACACCATATATTTT | CASSPDSSGNTIYF
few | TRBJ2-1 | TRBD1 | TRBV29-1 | TGCAGTGTTGAGGGAACAGGGGAGCGGTACAATGAGCAGTTCTTC | CSVEGTGERYNEQFF
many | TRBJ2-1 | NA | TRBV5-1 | TGCGCCAGCAGCTTGGTGGGGTATGAGCAGTTCTTC | CASSLVGYEQFF
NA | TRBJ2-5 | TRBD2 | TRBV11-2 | TGTGCCAGCAGCCCGAGCCCGGGTAGCGGGAACCAAGAGACCCAGTACTTC | CASSPSPGSGNQETQYF
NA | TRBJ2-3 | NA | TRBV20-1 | TGCAGTGCTAGTGGGGCGGGCCTCACAGATACGCAGTATTTT | CSASGAGLTDTQYF
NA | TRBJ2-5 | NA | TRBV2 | TGTGCCAGCAGTGATACAGCCTGGACCCAGTACTTC | CASSDTAWTQYF
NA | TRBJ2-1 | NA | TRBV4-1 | TGCGCCAGCAGCCACGATGGGGACGGGAGCTACAATGAGCAGTTCTTC | CASSHDGDGSYNEQFF
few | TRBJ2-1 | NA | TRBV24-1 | TGTGCCACTACCGACAGCTCCTACAATGAGCAGTTCTTC | CATTDSSYNEQFF
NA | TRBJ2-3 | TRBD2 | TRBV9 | TGTGCCAGCAGCCCCCGGCGAGCGGGATTCAGAGATACGCAGTATTTT | CASSPRRAGFRDTQYF
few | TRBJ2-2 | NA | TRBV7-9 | TGTGCCAGCAGCGTTACTAGCGGCCCCACAGGGGGAACCGGGGAGCTGTTTTTT | CASSVTSGPTGGTGELFF
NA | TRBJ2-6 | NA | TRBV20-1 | TGCAGTGCTAGAGATATCGGGGAGCGACCAACTGGGGCCAACGTCCTGACTTTC | CSARDIGERPTGANVLTF
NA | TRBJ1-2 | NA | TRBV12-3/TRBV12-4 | TGTGCCAGCAGTCAGTATGGCTACACCTTC | CASSQYGYTF
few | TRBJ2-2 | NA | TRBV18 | TGTGCCAGCTCTGCGACCGGGGAGCTGTTTTTT | CASSATGELFF
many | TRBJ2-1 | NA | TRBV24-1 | TGTGCCACCAGTGACCGGACGGTATACAATGAGCAGTTCTTC | CATSDRTVYNEQFF
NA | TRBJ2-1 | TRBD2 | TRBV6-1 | TGTGCCAGCAGTGAAAGTTCCGGGACTAGCGGATACAATGAGCAGTTCTTC | CASSESSGTSGYNEQFF
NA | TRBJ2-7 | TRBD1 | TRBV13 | TGTGCCAGCAGCCCGGAGGGACAGGGTAAGGACGAGCAGTACTTC | CASSPEGQGKDEQYF